One T cell receptor (beta chain) is described in this entry. This clonotype has a count of ten or more. Its antigen is not yet known. No base quality values were provided; no much bigger clone lies one nucleotide off. The intended sense of this specimen's time point label: pre-sensitization, week 0. Taken with the paper, the label for treatment or condition translates to: therapeutic diphenylcyclopropenone sensitization with weekly scalp DPC. At every patch-test visit, the blood draw took place before the patch test was put on. Eligible patients were aged 18 to 70, diagnosed with alopecia, deemed suitable for DPC therapy, and excluded if pregnant. Unfractionated whole blood was collected in Tempus Blood RNA tubes, and total RNA was extracted from that blood. This specimen comes from a study of human T cells and chemical hapten exposure (dated by TCRdb to about 2021). Some background on the complete study: For sensitization, 2% DPC in acetone was applied to an approximately 2 cm by approximately 2 cm area of upper inner arm skin. Weekly therapeutic DPC doses were additionally applied to the scalp of patients throughout the roughly 23-week study period. Patch tests used Finn chambers with 0.01% DPC on the upper back, scored after 6 days by International Contact Dermatitis Research Group standards. Alopecia areata with under or over 50% scalp involvement, alopecia totalis and alopecia universalis were represented in the patient cohort, which was mostly female. Libraries were combined into a pool for sequencing, and differences in TCR yield between samples came mainly from small differences in library volumes within the pool. This study followed changes in the peripheral blood TCR repertoire in vivo during primary and secondary sensitization of alopecia patients to the hapten diphenylcyclopropenone (DPC). Blood samples were taken from patients before sensitization (week 0) and at 2, 6 and about 24 weeks after DPC sensitization. Blood for TCR sequencing was provided by twenty-nine alopecia patients at one to four time points (pre-sensitization, 2, 6 and 24 weeks). Points the paper makes about the study in general: The number of TCRs above 1 in 1000 frequency did not change with DPC sensitization; there was no evidence of global repertoire structure alterations. After repeated subsampling, changes were observed in the strength of the expansion versus patch-test correlation and in the threshold at which the correlation became significant. Significantly more large CDR3 similarity clusters were formed by expanded TCRs than by pre-sensitization or healthy control sets, consistent with antigen-driven responses. All patients had alopecia, a presumed autoimmune disease, so their immune response might differ from that of healthy individuals. Patch test score was positively correlated with the number of PT1 expanded TCRs, with significance at thresholds 8, 16 and 32 but not at 4.

The CDR3 runs 12 residues from the cysteine to the phenylalanine. The CDR3 DNA has 36 bases and is translated from base 1. V is pared back by 4 bases and J by 9 bases, with 9 bases lying between the germline termini. Taken from the germline V gene, the CDR1 and CDR2 loops are KGHDR and SFDVKD. Library generation was performed with RACE. TCRdb lists the instrument as NextSeq 500. During library preparation, unique molecular identifiers were attached to individual cDNA molecules so that TCRs could be counted quantitatively and reproducibly. Both TCR alpha and TCR beta chains were sequenced from each blood RNA sample. Per the source publication's procedure: The median number of TCRs per sample was 95,638, ranging from about 20,000 to 700,000. The Decombinator software suite was used to annotate the V, J and CDR3 of the TCR reads. Every sample was subsampled to the same number of TCRs (28,000) for the PS versus PT1 abundance plots. TCRs were defined as expanded if absent before sensitization and observed at least eight times at the 2-week time point. TCRdb cleaned the public reads at Q25 with fastp, built clones with MiXCR and kept in-frame beta chains. Every entry covers one CDR3 protein and lists the most common genes and DNA from its rows. In this record, the V and J calls reflect TCRdb's handling and not the investigators' own analysis. In all, the sample holds roughly 380,000 distinct CDR3 sequences, and roughly 5.3% of those were seen once. Just over 2.5% of the sample lies in the top ten.

The TCR comes from a woman aged 45-60 years with alopecia areata. Some clones in this sample may be carry-over from other donors' samples. Sequenced material: whole blood, taken in connection with sensitization to the hapten diphenylcyclopropenone (DPC). The V gene is TRBV24-1 and the J gene is TRBJ2-1, with the D segment identity uncertain. CDR3 reads: CATSDGRGEQFF. In nucleotide form, the sequence is TGTGCCACCAGTGACGGGCGAGGTGAGCAGTTCTTC.